The next 14 T cell receptor beta chains were all read from a single sample in a study of blood T cell repertoires in COVID-19. Here immunoSEQ multiplex PCR was the method, and the copy in TCRdb shows in-frame clones only, minus some. Seen here are about 190,000 clones, 80% observed once, and the top ten hold approximately 6.9%. Source material: peripheral blood. The receptors here all came from a man aged 60-69 years with acute or convalescent COVID-19.

In its sample, this clone was seen a few times. The gene calls are TRBV5-1 and TRBJ2-1, with TRBD1 as a possible D gene (6 bases). Deletions cut 3 bases from V and 6 bases from J, with 7 bases between. Per the germline V gene, CDR1 is SGHRS and CDR2 is YFSETQ. This CDR3 has 12 amino acids. CDR3 region: CASSSGVNEQFF. The DNA for the CDR3 is TGCGCCAGCAGCTCAGGGGTCAATGAGCAGTTCTTC.

The V and J genes are TRBV3-1 (or the pseudogene TRBV3-2) and TRBJ2-1; a possible D gene is TRBD1 (8 bases). This CDR3 comprises 14 residues. CDR1 LGHDT and CDR2 YNNKEL come from the germline V gene (reference sequence). V lost 7 bases and J 7 bases, leaving 17 bases between the germline ends. In DNA form, the CDR3 reads TGTGCCAGCAACACAGGGGGGGCTGGTAATGAGCAGTTCTTC. Translation: CASNTGGAGNEQFF.

This chain joins TRBV5-6 and TRBJ1-2; a possible D gene is TRBD1 (5 bases). V was clipped by 1 base and J by 4 bases, with 17 bases between them. The CDR3 is made up of 16 amino acids. CDR1 is SGHDT, CDR2 YYEEEE, per germline. The CDR3 spells CASSLTRGPSRYGYTF. In DNA, the CDR3 is TGTGCCAGCAGCTTGACAAGGGGTCCATCTCGCTATGGCTACACCTTC.

The rearrangement links TRBV2 to TRBJ1-5; 9 positions agree with TRBD1. The CDR3 has 15 residues. From germline, CDR1 is SNHLY and CDR2 FYNNEI. The V and J ends lost 5 bases and 2 bases, in that order; junction bases with no gene match: 4. CDR3 nucleotides: TGTGCCAGCAGTCCAAGGACAGGGGGCAATCAGCCCCAGCATTTT. Translating gives CASSPRTGGNQPQHF.

V is TRBV2 and J is TRBJ1-5; a weak D match, TRBD1 (5 bases). Germline V gene lookup returns CDR1 SNHLY and CDR2 FYNNEI. The CDR3 loop spans 14 amino acids. Trimming took off 0 bases at V and 6 bases at J, with 9 bases between the two ends. CDR3 region: CASSEAGRGQPQHF. The DNA of the CDR3 is TGTGCCAGCAGTGAAGCGGGGAGGGGTCAGCCCCAGCATTTT.

As for this clone: At one end, the junction sequence differs from germline, possibly due to a read error. Other DNA sequences in the same sample also yield this CDR3. This chain links TRBV5-8 with TRBJ2-5, with no clear D. The length of the CDR3 is 14 residues. Per the germline V gene, CDR1 is SGHTS and CDR2 is YDEGEE. In DNA, the CDR3 is TGTGCCAGCAGTACCTTCGGCGGCCAAGAGACTCAGTACTTC. It specifies CASSTFGGQETQYF.

The chain combines TRBV3-1 (or the pseudogene TRBV3-2) with TRBJ2-5; D may be TRBD2 (5 bases). The CDR3 totals 13 residues. Per the germline V gene, CDR1 is LGHDT and CDR2 is YNNKEL (reference sequence). V was clipped by 0 bases and J by 10 bases, with 12 bases between them. Here the CDR3 DNA reads TGTGCCAGCAGCCAAGAGTCCCCTCGGGGCCAGTACTTC. Translation: CASSQESPRGQYF.

The rearrangement links TRBV12-3 or TRBV12-4 to TRBJ2-7; the D gene is possibly TRBD1 (6 bases). The CDR3 sequence is 13 residues long. Trimming pared 5 bases from V and 4 bases from J, leaving 12 bases between. The chain's CDR3 is CASSPHGQYEQYF. The CDR3 DNA sequence: TGTGCCAGCAGTCCACACGGACAGTACGAGCAGTACTTC.

This clone was detected a few times. V and J are TRBV3-1 (or the pseudogene TRBV3-2) and TRBJ2-3; TRBD2 agrees at 7 bases. Germline values: CDR1 LGHDT, CDR2 YNNKEL (reference sequence). This CDR3 has 16 residues. V was pared by 2 bases and J by 8 bases, with 13 bases of the junction left unmatched. Written as DNA, the CDR3 is TGTGCCAGCAGCCAAATCGGGGGACCCCCGGGAGGTACGCAGTATTTT. Encoded protein: CASSQIGGPPGGTQYF.

The chain couples TRBV9 to TRBJ2-3; 10 bases map to TRBD2. The CDR3 runs 18 residues. Germline lookup yields CDR1 SGDLS and CDR2 YYNGEE. V trimming: 0 bases; J trimming: 1 base; junction bases outside the gene matches: 8. The CDR3 sequence: CASSVGSGGAYRTDTQYF. Here the CDR3 DNA reads TGTGCCAGCAGCGTAGGGAGCGGGGGGGCCTACCGCACAGATACGCAGTATTTT.

This CDR3 is CASGLTQGDWNEQFF. The DNA for the CDR3 is TGTGCTAGTGGTTTGACACAGGGGGATTGGAATGAGCAGTTCTTC. The gene calls are TRBV12-5 and TRBJ2-1, with TRBD1 identical over 8 bases. Per germline, CDR1 LGHNT and CDR2 FRNRAP. The CDR3 covers 15 residues. Trimming cost V 2 bases and J 7 bases; bases outside gene matches: 7.

Ten or more counts support this clone. CDR3 loop: CAWSPLGTGLNEQYF. The CDR3 nucleotides read TGTGCCTGGAGCCCCCTTGGGACAGGGCTCAACGAGCAGTACTTC. The chain carries TRBV30 and TRBJ2-7; 9 nucleotides align to TRBD1. Germline V gives CDR1 GTSNPN, CDR2 SVGIG (reference sequence). CDR3 length equals 15 residues. Trimming took 3 bases from V and 5 from J; bases not matched to a gene: 11.

The count of this clone is one. CDR3 protein: CASSVRRLGLYNEQFF. The CDR3 region has the DNA TGCGCCAGCAGTGTGAGGAGGCTGGGGTTATACAATGAGCAGTTCTTC. V is TRBV5-1 and J is TRBJ2-1; the D gene is possibly TRBD2 (5 bases). CDR1 SGHRS and CDR2 YFSETQ come from the germline V gene. The V gene lost 5 bases and the J gene lost 4 bases, with 19 bases spanning the gap. The CDR3 is 16 amino acids.

The table lists this clone with a few counts. J is TRBJ2-7 and V is TRBV19, with 8 bases matching TRBD1. J was trimmed by 6 bases and V by 5 bases; bases with no gene match: 12. This CDR3 has 15 residues. Germline CDR1 LNHDA, CDR2 SQIVND (reference sequence). DNA for the CDR3: TGTGCCAGTAGTCGGTCGACAGGGGCATTTGGCGAGCAGTACTTC. This codes for CASSRSTGAFGEQYF.